These T cell receptor beta chains were read from a single sample in a study of cytomegalovirus exposure and HLA in healthy donors. The data were produced by immunoSEQ multiplex PCR, yet TCRdb's version contains in-frame clones alone and is incomplete. The listing records roughly 110,000 clones. The sequenced sample consisted of PBMCs. The receptors come from a man aged 40-49 years in good health and CMV-seropositive. CDR3s include the opening cysteine and the closing phenylalanine or tryptophan. The D gene is left open where the match is weak.

DNA	CDR3	J	D	V
TGTGCCAGCAGCCAGGACGGTAGCGGGAGTGGTGAGACCCAGTACTTC	CASSQDGSGSGETQYF	TRBJ2-5	TRBD2	TRBV4-2
TGTGCCAGCAGCTTGGAGGGACTAGCCAAAAACATTCAGTACTTC	CASSLEGLAKNIQYF	TRBJ2-4	-	TRBV5-4
TGTGCCAGCTCACAGAGGGACAACTCCTACGAGCAGTACTTC	CASSQRDNSYEQYF	TRBJ2-7	-	TRBV14
TGTGCCAGCAACGGAGTAGCCAAAAACATTCAGTACTTC	CASNGVAKNIQYF	TRBJ2-4	-	TRBV6-1
TGTGCCAGCACCCCGCGGGATACTGGCAGGGGGGAGACCCAGTACTTC	CASTPRDTGRGETQYF	TRBJ2-5	-	TRBV5-6
TGTGCCAGCAGTGTCCCAGGCCCCGGGACACAAGATCAGCCCCAGCATTTT	CASSVPGPGTQDQPQHF	TRBJ1-5	-	TRBV28
TGCAGCGGGAGCTTGACCCAAGAGACCCAGTACTTC	CSGSLTQETQYF	TRBJ2-5	-	TRBV29-1
TGTGCCACCAGCAGAGACCCCCTGAGCGGGAGTAAGACCCAGTACTTC	CATSRDPLSGSKTQYF	TRBJ2-5	TRBD2	TRBV15
TGTGCCAGCAGCTCCGCGGGCGGGAGCGGCTACGAGCAGTACTTC	CASSSAGGSGYEQYF	TRBJ2-7	TRBD2	TRBV7-9
TGTGCCAGCAGTTTAACAGATCCGGTAACCTACGAGCAGTACTTC	CASSLTDPVTYEQYF	TRBJ2-7	-	TRBV28